Detailed here is one TCR beta chain. As yet, its antigen is unknown. This record comes from a study of PD-L1 blockade in urothelial cancer. Findings and caveats of the study: Patients with below-median pretreatment blood clonality survived longer.

Specified time point: peripheral blood 6 weeks after treatment start. The V segment lost 0 bases and the J segment 6 bases; nucleotides outside the gene matches: 5. The CDR3 runs 16 residues. Germline V lookup: CDR1 LGHNA, CDR2 YNFKEQ. TCRdb's table, derived via immunoSEQ multiplex PCR, lists solely in-frame clones and lacks some. The table records tens of thousands of clones, about 91% of them present only once. This chain connects TRBV4-2 to TRBJ1-5; 10 nucleotides align to TRBD1. The clonotype originates from a woman of 80 years or more with urothelial cancer. The input for sequencing was PBMCs, taken around atezolizumab (anti-PD-L1) treatment. The CDR3 DNA sequence: TGTGCCAGCAGCCAAGAGTCGACAGGGGGCGGTCAGCCCCAGCATTTT. It translates to CASSQESTGGGQPQHF.